Presented here are 23 T cell receptor beta chains from one specimen sequenced in a study of response to subunit inactivated influenza vaccine. In TCRdb, the RT-PCR reads were re-called with MiXCR into one record per CDR3 protein. This table holds about 190,000 distinct CDR3 sequences, around 15% found once. The specimen was CD8+ T cells sorted from PBMCs, collected about 5 days after vaccination. The receptors were sampled from a man in his forties or fifties who received an inactivated influenza vaccine.

The genes are TRBV7-8 and TRBJ2-5; TRBD2 agrees at 12 bases. Germline values: CDR1 SGHVS, CDR2 FQNEAQ. This CDR3 comprises 17 residues. The junction had 5 bases not matched to a gene; V was cut back by 3 bases and J by 0 bases. In nucleotides, the CDR3 is TGTGCCAGCAGCTTCTCTTGGACTAGCGGGGACCAAGAGACCCAGTACTTC. Its protein product is CASSFSWTSGDQETQYF. The variable domain in full, completed from reference TRBV7-8 and TRBJ2-5, reads GAGVSQSPRYKVAKRGQDVALRCDPISGHVSLFWYQQALGQGPEFLTYFQNEAQLDKSGLPSDRFFAERPEGSVSTLKIQRTQQEDSAVYLCASSFSWTSGDQETQYFGPGTRLLVL.

As DNA, the CDR3 is TGCAGCGTTGAAGACCCTTTGGCAGCGAACACCGGGGAGCTGTTTTTT. Amino acids: CSVEDPLAANTGELFF. V usage is TRBV29-1 and J usage is TRBJ2-2, with unresolved D. Germline CDR1 SQVTM, CDR2 ANQGSEA. The V and J ends lost 0 bases and 0 bases respectively, with 11 bases between them. CDR3 length equals 16 residues.

A single count supports this clonotype. This chain joins TRBV15 and TRBJ2-7; D remains unclear. CDR1 is LNHNV, CDR2 YYDKDF, per germline (reference sequence). V was cut by 5 bases and J by 3 bases, with 11 bases left in between. This CDR3 is built from 13 residues. Here the CDR3 DNA reads TGTGCCACCAGCGGTGACCGTAGCTACGAGCAGTACTTC. Protein: CATSGDRSYEQYF.

This clonotype was detected only a few times. The chain has TRBV6-5 and TRBJ2-7; 7 bases map to TRBD2. The CDR3 has 16 amino acids. Germline V gene lookup returns CDR1 MNHEY and CDR2 SVGAGI. Germline trimming cut 2 bases from V and 4 bases from J; bases unmatched to any gene: 11. The CDR3 coding sequence is TGTGCCAGCAGTTACCCAAAAAACGGGGGGTCTTACGAGCAGTACTTC. This codes for CASSYPKNGGSYEQYF.

This clonotype was seen a few times. V gene TRBV5-6 combines with J gene TRBJ1-5, with TRBD1 as a possible D gene (5 bases). The CDR3 sequence is 17 residues long. V lost 1 base and J 0 bases, leaving 14 bases between the germline ends. The germline gives CDR1 SGHDT, CDR2 YYEEEE. CDR3 in amino acids: CASSLTLGHNSNQPQHF. CDR3 DNA sequence: TGTGCCAGCAGCTTGACCCTCGGACACAATAGCAATCAGCCCCAGCATTTT.

This clonotype has a handful of counts. V usage is TRBV7-6 and J usage is TRBJ2-5; TRBD2 matches 10 bases. The CDR3 totals 15 residues. V shed 5 bases and J 0 bases; nucleotides not matched to a gene: 3. Germline V gene sequence: CDR1 SGHVS, CDR2 FNYEAQ. CDR3 sequence (DNA): TGTGCCAGCAGCCAGACTAGCGGGTACCAAGAGACCCAGTACTTC. Protein product: CASSQTSGYQETQYF.

The genes are TRBV6-2 or TRBV6-3 and TRBJ2-1; the D gene is possibly TRBD2 (6 bases). From germline, CDR1 is MNHEY and CDR2 SVGEGT. V lost 6 bases and J lost 8, with 20 bases in between. The CDR3 spans 15 residues. The CDR3 region has the DNA TGTGCCAGCAGCCGTACGAGCGGGTACGACGATGAGCAGTTCTTC. Protein sequence: CASSRTSGYDDEQFF.

This clonotype turned up a few times. The chain uses TRBV6-1 and TRBJ2-2, with TRBD2 identical over 11 bases. In germline, CDR1 is MNHNS, CDR2 SASEGT. This CDR3 is 14 amino acids long. The V segment lost 8 bases and the J segment 5 bases; nucleotides outside the gene matches: 4. In nucleotides, the CDR3 is TGTGCCAGCGCTAGCGGGGGGCAGACCGGGGAGCTGTTTTTT. As protein: CASASGGQTGELFF.

The genes are TRBV4-3 and TRBJ2-1; 11 nucleotides agree with TRBD2. The V and J ends lost 0 bases and 8 bases, in that order; junction bases with no gene match: 9. From germline, CDR1 is LGHNA and CDR2 YSLEER. The CDR3 covers 17 residues. The CDR3 DNA reads as TGCGCCAGCAGCCAAGAAATAGCGGGAGGGCCTGCGGATGAGCAGTTCTTC. Its protein product is CASSQEIAGGPADEQFF.

This clonotype was seen a handful of times. CDR3 nucleotide sequence: TGTGCCAGCAGTCCCCTCCAGGGGGGGCCTGGCGAGCAGTACTTC. Its translation is CASSPLQGGPGEQYF. The chain employs TRBV25-1 and TRBJ2-7, with D perhaps being TRBD1 or TRBD2 (7 bases each). Trimming took off 5 bases at V and 6 bases at J, with 20 bases between the two ends. The CDR3 covers 15 residues. In germline, CDR1 is MGHDK, CDR2 SYGVNS.

The chain has TRBV12-3 or TRBV12-4 and TRBJ2-7, with a possible D match to TRBD2 (6 bases). The CDR3 loop spans 15 amino acids. Trimming shortened V by 3 bases and J by 7 bases, and 19 bases separated the two germline ends. The CDR3 spells CASSFEAAGLGEQYF. The CDR3 DNA follows: TGTGCCAGCAGTTTTGAGGCCGCGGGGCTAGGTGAGCAGTACTTC.

This clonotype was observed a handful of times. The chain joins TRBV12-3 or TRBV12-4 to TRBJ1-6; TRBD1 agrees at 9 bases. CDR3 length: 18 residues. The junction had 14 bases not matched to a gene; V was cut back by 7 bases and J by 4 bases. This CDR3 is CASTQTGGLFFYNSPLHF. The CDR3 DNA reads as TGTGCCAGCACCCAGACAGGGGGACTATTCTTTTATAATTCACCCCTCCACTTT.

This clonotype has more than one count but fewer than ten. The chain has TRBV9 and TRBJ2-7; TRBD1 aligns across 9 bases. The CDR3 spans 16 residues. The V gene end was trimmed by 0 bases and the J gene end by 3 bases; junction bases not matched to a gene: 7. Germline V gives CDR1 SGDLS, CDR2 YYNGEE. In nucleotides, the CDR3 is TGTGCCAGCAGCGTAGGGGGGGGGACAGGGAACTACGAGCAGTACTTC. Residues: CASSVGGGTGNYEQYF.

At least ten counts were recorded for this clonotype. The V gene is TRBV4-3, the J gene TRBJ1-6; D not resolved. The CDR3 runs 19 residues. Trimming pared 0 bases from V and 0 bases from J, leaving 15 bases between. Germline V gene lookup returns CDR1 LGHNA and CDR2 YSLEER. The CDR3 here is CASSQDQNPLSSYNSPLHF. The DNA of the CDR3 is TGCGCCAGCAGCCAAGATCAAAATCCTTTAAGCTCCTATAATTCACCCCTCCACTTT.

This clonotype has only a few counts. This rearrangement joins TRBV20-1 to TRBJ2-7; TRBD2 matches 8 bases. The CDR3 has 15 amino acids. The germline CDR1 and CDR2 sequences are DFQATT and SNEGSKA (reference sequence). V lost 0 bases and J lost 6; bases outside the gene matches: 10. CDR3 sequence (DNA): TGCAGTGCTAGAGATAAGAGGACGGGAGGGCCCGAGCAGTACTTC. Amino acids: CSARDKRTGGPEQYF.

Ten or more counts support this clonotype. The chain recombines TRBV7-2 with TRBJ2-1; TRBD2 agrees at 9 bases. The J segment lost 9 bases and the V segment lost 1 base, leaving 7 bases of the junction unmatched. The CDR3 runs 15 residues. The germline CDR1 and CDR2 sequences are SGHTA and FQGNSA. The CDR3 sequence is CASSLVAGGPTEQFF. In DNA, the CDR3 is TGTGCCAGCAGCTTAGTCGCGGGAGGGCCCACTGAGCAGTTCTTC.

The V gene is TRBV6-1, the J gene TRBJ2-5, with 7 bases that match TRBD2. Germline assignment: CDR1 MNHNS and CDR2 SASEGT. The V and J ends lost 6 bases and 1 base, in that order; junction bases with no gene match: 14. The CDR3 extends over 17 amino acids. The CDR3 DNA sequence: TGTGCCAGCAGCTTCGATGGGCTAGCGGATTTCCAAGAGACCCAGTACTTC. Its translation is CASSFDGLADFQETQYF.

The CDR3 sequence is CASSSLPGLYNEQFF. Written as DNA, the CDR3 is TGTGCCAGCAGTTCTCTCCCGGGACTCTACAATGAGCAGTTCTTC. The V gene is TRBV27, the J gene TRBJ2-1; D perhaps matches TRBD2 (6 bases). V was trimmed by 4 bases and J by 3 bases, leaving 13 bases between them. CDR3 size: 15 residues. Germline lookup yields CDR1 MNHEY and CDR2 SMNVEV (reference sequence).

On this clonotype: This sequence may be a read error, since a much larger clone differs from it by one base. The V gene is TRBV28, the J gene TRBJ1-2, with D possibly matching TRBD1 (5 bases). This CDR3 is 14 amino acids long. V was shortened by 4 bases and J by 2 bases, with 11 bases between the two germline ends. Germline loops: CDR1 MDHEN, CDR2 SYDVKM. CDR3 sequence (DNA): TGTGCCAGCAGTTCCCTCGCAGGGAACTATGGCTACACCTTC. Protein product: CASSSLAGNYGYTF.

This clonotype showed up many times. The J gene is TRBJ2-2, the V gene TRBV2, with a possible D match to TRBD1 (7 bases). Trimming took off 2 bases at V and 7 bases at J, with 14 bases between the two ends. This CDR3 contains 15 residues. Germline CDR1 is SNHLY and CDR2 is FYNNEI. The CDR3 sequence: CASSEQGGAGGELFF. DNA for the CDR3: TGTGCCAGCAGTGAACAGGGGGGAGCAGGCGGGGAGCTGTTTTTT.

This clonotype has just a few counts. The chain employs TRBV15 and TRBJ1-5; D ambiguous. V lost 0 bases to trimming and J lost 0 bases, with 12 bases between them. Germline loops: CDR1 LNHNV, CDR2 YYDKDF (reference sequence). This CDR3 contains 17 residues. The CDR3 DNA follows: TGTGCCACCAGCAGAGAATGGGATACGAATAGCAATCAGCCCCAGCATTTT. Amino acid sequence: CATSREWDTNSNQPQHF.

V gene TRBV5-5 combines with J gene TRBJ1-2; D is uncertain. The CDR3 sequence is 16 residues long. V was pared by 3 bases and J by 6 bases, with 21 bases between. Germline CDR1 SGHKS, CDR2 YYEKEE (reference sequence). CDR3 sequence (DNA): TGTGCCAGCAGCTCTGGTCCCCAGAGGACTTTAGATGGCTACACCTTC. Protein sequence: CASSSGPQRTLDGYTF.

J is TRBJ2-7 and V is TRBV20-1; maybe TRBD2 (7 bases). V lost 0 bases and J 2 bases, leaving 20 bases between the germline ends. Germline CDR1 DFQATT, CDR2 SNEGSKA (reference sequence). There are 17 residues in the CDR3. The CDR3 spells CSAREAGAGRGPYEQYF. Here the CDR3 DNA reads TGCAGTGCTAGAGAGGCGGGGGCCGGACGGGGACCCTACGAGCAGTACTTC.